This T cell receptor (beta chain) came from a study of metastatic and nonmetastatic thyroid tumors. The germline CDR1 and CDR2 sequences are SGHVS and FQNEAQ. The CDR3 has 16 amino acids. V dropped 1 base and J dropped 6 bases, with 16 bases sitting between them. Before thyroid surgery, none of the patients had received any treatment. The sample holds many counts of this clone. MiXCR was used by TCRdb to re-call the PCR reads. The repertoire holds more than 20,000 clones, with approximately 12% as singletons. V gene TRBV7-8 combines with J gene TRBJ1-5, with D possibly matching TRBD1 (6 bases). Source material: blood. This sequence originates from a female donor with papillary thyroid cancer or a benign thyroid nodule (not recorded which). Some clones in this sample may be carry-over from other donors' samples. The CDR3 sequence: CASSLGRDSRGQPQHF. The CDR3 DNA reads as TGTGCCAGCAGCTTAGGCAGGGATAGCAGGGGTCAGCCCCAGCATTTT. The complete variable domain, with remaining parts taken from reference TRBV7-8 and TRBJ1-5, reads GAGVSQSPRYKVAKRGQDVALRCDPISGHVSLFWYQQALGQGPEFLTYFQNEAQLDKSGLPSDRFFAERPEGSVSTLKIQRTQQEDSAVYLCASSLGRDSRGQPQHFGDGTRLSIL.